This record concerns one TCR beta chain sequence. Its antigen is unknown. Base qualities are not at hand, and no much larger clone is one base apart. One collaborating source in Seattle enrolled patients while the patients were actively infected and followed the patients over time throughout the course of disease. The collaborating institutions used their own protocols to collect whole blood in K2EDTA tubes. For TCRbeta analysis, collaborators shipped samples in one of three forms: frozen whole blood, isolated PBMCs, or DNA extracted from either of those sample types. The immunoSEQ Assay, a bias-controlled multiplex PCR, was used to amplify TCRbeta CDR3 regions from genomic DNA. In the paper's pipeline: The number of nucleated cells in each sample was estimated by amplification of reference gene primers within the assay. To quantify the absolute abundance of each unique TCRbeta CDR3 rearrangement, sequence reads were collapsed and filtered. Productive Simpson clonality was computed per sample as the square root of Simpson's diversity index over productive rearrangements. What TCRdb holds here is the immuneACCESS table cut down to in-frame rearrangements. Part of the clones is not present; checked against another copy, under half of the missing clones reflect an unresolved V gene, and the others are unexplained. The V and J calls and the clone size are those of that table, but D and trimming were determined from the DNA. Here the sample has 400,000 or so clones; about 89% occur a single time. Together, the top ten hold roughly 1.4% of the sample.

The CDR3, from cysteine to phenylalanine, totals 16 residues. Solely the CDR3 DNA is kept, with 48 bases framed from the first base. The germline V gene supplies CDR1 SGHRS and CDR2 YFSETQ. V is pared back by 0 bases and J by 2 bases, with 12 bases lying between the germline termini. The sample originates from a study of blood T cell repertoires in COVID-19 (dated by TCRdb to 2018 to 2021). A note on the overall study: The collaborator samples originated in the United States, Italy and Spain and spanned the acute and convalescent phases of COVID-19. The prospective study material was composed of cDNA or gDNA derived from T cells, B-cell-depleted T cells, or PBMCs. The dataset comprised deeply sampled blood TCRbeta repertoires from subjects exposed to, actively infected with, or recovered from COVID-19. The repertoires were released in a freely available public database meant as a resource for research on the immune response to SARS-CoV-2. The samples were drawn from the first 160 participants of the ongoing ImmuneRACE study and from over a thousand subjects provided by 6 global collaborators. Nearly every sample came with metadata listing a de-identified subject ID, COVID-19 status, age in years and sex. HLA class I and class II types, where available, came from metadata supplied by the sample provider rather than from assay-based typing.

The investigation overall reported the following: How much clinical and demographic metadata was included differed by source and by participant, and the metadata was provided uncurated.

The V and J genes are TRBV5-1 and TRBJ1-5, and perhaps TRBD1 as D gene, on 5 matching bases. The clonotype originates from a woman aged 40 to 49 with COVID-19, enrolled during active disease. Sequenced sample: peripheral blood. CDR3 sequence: CASSLEGRDGNQPQHF. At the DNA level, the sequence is TGCGCCAGCAGCTTGGAGGGCAGGGATGGCAATCAGCCCCAGCATTTT.